This T cell receptor beta chain originates from a study of cytomegalovirus exposure and HLA in healthy donors. PCR primers comprised 60 Vbeta and 13 Jbeta primers. Clones were read by immunoSEQ multiplex PCR, and TCRdb kept only the in-frame ones, dropping some. The sample records around 190,000 clones, around 73% being singletons. The source is a woman in her twenties or thirties in good health and CMV-seronegative. The specimen was PBMCs.

For the CDR3, the DNA is TGTGCCAGCAGTCCCCGGGGGATTGAAGCTTTCTTT. Protein sequence: CASSPRGIEAFF. The J gene is TRBJ1-1, the V gene TRBV6-5, with a possible D match to TRBD1 (5 bases). Trimming pared 5 bases from V and 7 bases from J, leaving 11 bases between. Germline V gene data show CDR1 as MNHEY and CDR2 as SVGAGI. This CDR3 is built from 12 residues.